The 12 T cell receptor beta chains presented below share a single source sample, sequenced in a study of T cells in Graves' hyperthyroidism and ophthalmopathy. Template material for amplifying TCR beta CDR3 regions consisted of RNA transcripts. HTBI primers were used for first-round RT-PCR of the TCR CDR3. TCRdb recomputed calls from the multiplex PCR reads with MiXCR, one row per CDR3 protein. The sample has under 250,000 distinct CDR3 sequences; roughly 22% are singletons. Sequencing was performed on blood. The receptors were sampled from a woman between 35 and 50 years old with Graves' ophthalmopathy.

The chain couples TRBV12-3 or TRBV12-4 to TRBJ2-7, with 10 bases aligning to TRBD2. The CDR3 is 17 residues long. With 2 bases clipped from V and 4 bases from J, the junction kept 11 bases outside the gene matches. CDR3 sequence reads: CASSLSGGSSGSYEQYF. As DNA, the CDR3 is TGTGCCAGCAGTTTATCGGGCGGGTCTAGCGGGAGTTACGAGCAGTACTTC.

This clonotype was seen ten or more times. The gene calls are TRBV12-3 or TRBV12-4 and TRBJ2-5, with 8 positions matching TRBD2. V was pared by 6 bases and J by 5 bases, with 5 bases of the junction left unmatched. The CDR3 totals 13 residues. This chain's CDR3 is CASRGLAWETQYF. CDR3 in DNA: TGTGCCAGCAGAGGACTAGCTTGGGAGACCCAGTACTTC.

This clonotype was seen only a few times. At one end, the junction sequence differs from germline, possibly due to a read error. The chain couples TRBV2 to TRBJ1-2; TRBD1 might be the D (5 bases). CDR1 and CDR2 from the germline V gene are SNHLY and FYNNEI. This CDR3 region has 15 residues. CDR3 nucleotide sequence: TGTGCCAGCAGTGAGGGACGGGGGTTGTACTATGGCTACATCTTC. As protein: CASSEGRGLYYGYIF.

The gene calls are TRBV6-2 or TRBV6-3 and TRBJ2-2; TRBD2 aligns across 15 bases. The germline gives CDR1 MNHEY, CDR2 SVGEGT. Trimming cost V 0 bases and J 4 bases; bases outside gene matches: 3. The CDR3 has 18 residues. The CDR3 nucleotides are TGTGCCAGCAGTTACTCGCGGACTAGCGGGAGGGGCACCGGGGAGCTGTTTTTT. It codes for CASSYSRTSGRGTGELFF.

This clonotype appeared many times. V is TRBV10-3 and J is TRBJ2-7; a weak D match, TRBD2 (6 bases). V lost 4 bases and J 3 bases, leaving 13 bases between the germline ends. Germline V lookup: CDR1 ENHRY, CDR2 SYGVKD. The CDR3 extends over 14 amino acids. As DNA, the CDR3 is TGTGCCATCAGTGGACGGGAGATTGTCTACGAGCAGTACTTC. This gives the protein CAISGREIVYEQYF.

This clonotype occurred many times. The gene calls are TRBV5-5 and TRBJ1-1; 9 bases are a match to TRBD1. In germline, CDR1 is SGHKS, CDR2 YYEKEE (reference sequence). J was trimmed by 7 bases and V by 2 bases; bases with no gene match: 3. CDR3 size: 13 residues. This chain's CDR3 is CASSFGQGFEAFF. The CDR3 DNA is TGTGCCAGCAGCTTCGGACAGGGGTTTGAAGCTTTCTTT.

The chain couples TRBV28 to TRBJ1-6, with unresolved D. Germline CDR1 reads MDHEN; CDR2 reads SYDVKM. The V end lost 6 bases, the J end lost 7 bases, and 16 bases lay between the germline ends. This CDR3 has 15 residues. The CDR3 reads CASSPRRASNSPLHF. In DNA, the CDR3 is TGTGCCAGCAGCCCCCGCCGGGCCTCGAATTCACCCCTCCACTTT.

This clonotype was observed many times. This chain links TRBV6-5 with TRBJ2-2, with D perhaps matching TRBD1 (6 bases). CDR3 length: 16 amino acids. V lost 7 bases to trimming and J lost 6 bases, with 21 bases between them. The germline V gene encodes CDR1 MNHEY and CDR2 SVGAGI. The CDR3 DNA follows: TGTGCCAGCACCCAAAAAACAGGGCAGGAGGCCGGGGAGCTGTTTTTT. It codes for CASTQKTGQEAGELFF.

This clonotype showed up just a few times. It may be a read error: a sequence one base away is much more abundant. The chain carries TRBV7-2 and TRBJ2-7; possibly TRBD2 for D (5 bases). The length of the CDR3 is 15 residues. The germline CDR1 and CDR2 sequences are SGHTA and FQGNSA. CDR3 nucleotides: TGTGTCAGCAGCTTAGCGCCGGGTTCGCCCTACGAGCAGTACTTC. Encoded protein: CVSSLAPGSPYEQYF. The full variable domain, rest sourced from reference TRBV7-2 and TRBJ2-7, is GAGVSQSPSNKVTEKGKDVELRCDPISGHTALYWYRQSLGQGLEFLIYFQGNSAPDKSGLPSDRFSAERTGGSVSTLTIQRTQQEDSAVYLCVSSLAPGSPYEQYFGPGTRLTVT.

This chain links TRBV15 with TRBJ2-5; the D is unclear. This CDR3 contains 15 residues. With 0 bases removed from V and 7 bases from J, the gap between germline ends came to 15 bases. Germline V gene sequence: CDR1 LNHNV, CDR2 YYDKDF (reference sequence). The CDR3 DNA reads TGTGCCACCAGCAGAGATCGGGCCGTTAGTGGGACCCAGTACTTC. Amino acids: CATSRDRAVSGTQYF.

This clonotype was recorded at least ten times. The gene calls are TRBV28 and TRBJ1-1; tentatively, D is TRBD1 (6 bases). Germline CDR1 and CDR2: MDHEN and SYDVKM. V lost 6 bases and J 1 base, leaving 9 bases between the germline ends. This CDR3 contains 13 residues. For the CDR3, the DNA is TGTGCCAGCAGCAGACAGGCGAACACTGAAGCTTTCTTT. It translates to CASSRQANTEAFF.

This clonotype appeared many times. The CDR3 DNA sequence: TGTGCCAGCCTCCAGTCAGAGTGGAGGACCGGGGAGCTGTTTTTT. Its translation is CASLQSEWRTGELFF. The genes are TRBV28 and TRBJ2-2, with TRBD2 as a possible D gene (5 bases). The CDR3 runs to 15 residues. The V gene lost 8 bases and the J gene lost 5 bases, with 18 bases spanning the gap. CDR1 MDHEN and CDR2 SYDVKM come from the germline V gene.